Here is one TCR beta chain with its context. V dropped 3 bases and J dropped 8 bases, with 22 bases sitting between them. The CDR3 length is 17 residues. In germline, CDR1 is LGHNA, CDR2 YNFKEQ. Original analysis: From reference gene primer amplification, estimates of nucleated cell counts were derived. The data were produced by immunoSEQ multiplex PCR, yet TCRdb's version contains in-frame clones alone and is incomplete. V and J calls and clone size are copied from that table; D and trimming were computed from the DNA. The data show around 120,000 clones, about 85% seen once. This sample is drawn from a study of blood T cell repertoires in COVID-19. Turning to the study itself: There were acute and convalescent COVID-19 samples, and they came from the United States, Italy and Spain. The analysed material was cDNA or gDNA that came from T cells, B-cell-depleted T cells, or PBMCs.

This chain uses TRBV4-2 with TRBJ1-4; D is possibly TRBD1 (5 bases). The sample taken for sequencing was peripheral blood. The sequence came from a man aged 35 to 55 with active or convalescent COVID-19. The CDR3 DNA reads as TGTGCCAGCAGCCATCTACCCCGGGACTCCCCAGCGGAAAAACTGTTTTTT. Its translation: CASSHLPRDSPAEKLFF.